Listed below are T cell receptor beta chains from one sample, sequenced in a study of early T cells in non-severe SARS-CoV-2 infection. TCRdb reprocessed the 5' RACE reads with MiXCR, giving one entry per CDR3 protein. The profile shows about 70,000 distinct CDR3 sequences, about a tenth of them singletons. Here the sequenced sample was whole blood, taken at baseline. These receptors were taken from an adult who was a healthcare worker with PCR-confirmed SARS-CoV-2 infection or an uninfected control (not recorded which). CDR3s include the opening cysteine and the closing phenylalanine or tryptophan. D genes are given only for firm matches. The size entry is marked missing in some rows and otherwise reads once, few, many or a size class.

d_call: -
cdr3_length: 16
clone_size: -
j_call: TRBJ2-3
v_call: TRBV7-3
cdr3_aa: CASSLSPGDMGDTQYF
cdr3_nt: TGTGCCAGCAGCTTAAGCCCAGGGGACATGGGAGATACGCAGTATTTT

d_call: -
cdr3_length: 14
clone_size: many
j_call: TRBJ2-1
v_call: TRBV6-5
cdr3_aa: CASSQGRGYNEQFF
cdr3_nt: TGTGCCAGCAGTCAGGGAAGGGGGTACAATGAGCAGTTCTTC

d_call: -
cdr3_length: 14
clone_size: -
j_call: TRBJ2-3
v_call: TRBV7-3
cdr3_aa: CASSPRLGTDTQYF
cdr3_nt: TGTGCCAGCAGCCCCAGGTTGGGCACAGATACGCAGTATTTT

d_call: TRBD2
cdr3_length: 17
clone_size: -
j_call: TRBJ2-7
v_call: TRBV7-2
cdr3_aa: CASSTTSGSSSPYEQYF
cdr3_nt: TGTGCCAGCAGCACGACTAGCGGGAGTAGCAGCCCCTACGAGCAGTACTTC

d_call: TRBD1
cdr3_length: 14
clone_size: few
j_call: TRBJ2-2
v_call: TRBV7-2
cdr3_aa: CASSFDRGTGELFF
cdr3_nt: TGTGCCAGCAGCTTTGACAGGGGCACCGGGGAGCTGTTTTTT

d_call: -
cdr3_length: 15
clone_size: -
j_call: TRBJ2-4
v_call: TRBV12-3/TRBV12-4
cdr3_aa: CASSLTGLAKNIQYF
cdr3_nt: TGTGCCAGCAGTCTGACTGGGCTAGCCAAAAACATTCAGTACTTC

d_call: TRBD2
cdr3_length: 17
clone_size: many
j_call: TRBJ2-1
v_call: TRBV24-1
cdr3_aa: CATSDHNGLAVTNEQFF
cdr3_nt: TGTGCCACCAGTGATCACAATGGACTAGCGGTCACCAATGAGCAGTTCTTC

d_call: -
cdr3_length: 13
clone_size: many
j_call: TRBJ1-2
v_call: TRBV7-6
cdr3_aa: CASSLGTDYGYTF
cdr3_nt: TGTGCCAGCAGCTTAGGGACCGACTATGGCTACACCTTC

d_call: -
cdr3_length: 15
clone_size: few
j_call: TRBJ2-7
v_call: TRBV28
cdr3_aa: CASSLVSGGAYEQYF
cdr3_nt: TGTGCCAGCAGTCTAGTCTCCGGAGGGGCCTACGAGCAGTACTTC

d_call: TRBD2
cdr3_length: 13
clone_size: -
j_call: TRBJ2-3
v_call: TRBV28
cdr3_aa: CASATSGTDTQYF
cdr3_nt: TGTGCCAGCGCAACTAGCGGAACAGATACGCAGTATTTT

d_call: -
cdr3_length: 14
clone_size: -
j_call: TRBJ2-7
v_call: TRBV12-3/TRBV12-4
cdr3_aa: CASSSHTGTYEQYF
cdr3_nt: TGTGCCAGCAGTTCACATACAGGAACCTACGAGCAGTACTTC

d_call: TRBD1
cdr3_length: 14
clone_size: many
j_call: TRBJ1-5
v_call: TRBV20-1
cdr3_aa: CSASVSGGVQPQHF
cdr3_nt: TGCAGTGCTAGTGTATCAGGGGGTGTTCAGCCCCAGCATTTT

d_call: -
cdr3_length: 14
clone_size: few
j_call: TRBJ2-5
v_call: TRBV28
cdr3_aa: CASKIPGPGETQYF
cdr3_nt: TGTGCCAGCAAAATTCCGGGCCCCGGGGAGACCCAGTACTTC

d_call: -
cdr3_length: 13
clone_size: -
j_call: TRBJ2-7
v_call: TRBV12-3/TRBV12-4
cdr3_aa: CASSFQFTYEQYF
cdr3_nt: TGTGCCAGCAGTTTCCAGTTCACCTACGAGCAGTACTTC

d_call: -
cdr3_length: 15
clone_size: few
j_call: TRBJ2-4
v_call: TRBV27
cdr3_aa: CASSLTGVAKNIQYF
cdr3_nt: TGTGCCAGCAGCCTGACCGGGGTAGCCAAAAACATTCAGTACTTC

d_call: -
cdr3_length: 13
clone_size: many
j_call: TRBJ2-7
v_call: TRBV27
cdr3_aa: CASSLKFSYEQYF
cdr3_nt: TGTGCCAGCAGTTTAAAATTCTCCTACGAGCAGTACTTC

d_call: -
cdr3_length: 12
clone_size: few
j_call: TRBJ2-3
v_call: TRBV5-5
cdr3_aa: CASSAPPDTQYF
cdr3_nt: TGTGCCAGCAGTGCCCCCCCCGATACGCAGTATTTT

d_call: -
cdr3_length: 14
clone_size: few
j_call: TRBJ2-7
v_call: TRBV19
cdr3_aa: CASSARASSYEQYF
cdr3_nt: TGTGCCAGTTCGGCCAGGGCCTCCTCCTACGAGCAGTACTTC

d_call: -
cdr3_length: 11
clone_size: many
j_call: TRBJ1-1
v_call: TRBV29-1
cdr3_aa: CSVGTALGAFF
cdr3_nt: TGCAGCGTAGGGACTGCCCTCGGAGCTTTCTTT

d_call: -
cdr3_length: 17
clone_size: few
j_call: TRBJ2-1
v_call: TRBV28
cdr3_aa: CASPPPWQPSSYNEQFF
cdr3_nt: TGTGCCAGCCCCCCTCCCTGGCAACCAAGCTCCTACAATGAGCAGTTCTTC

d_call: -
cdr3_length: 15
clone_size: many
j_call: TRBJ1-5
v_call: TRBV6-2/TRBV6-3
cdr3_aa: CASSYNTRGNQPQHF
cdr3_nt: TGTGCCAGCAGTTACAATACTCGGGGCAATCAGCCCCAGCATTTT

d_call: -
cdr3_length: 16
clone_size: few
j_call: TRBJ1-3
v_call: TRBV5-1
cdr3_aa: CASSLGPLSSGNTIYF
cdr3_nt: TGCGCCAGCAGCTTGGGGCCACTAAGCTCTGGAAACACCATATATTTT

d_call: -
cdr3_length: 13
clone_size: many
j_call: TRBJ1-5
v_call: TRBV24-1
cdr3_aa: CATQKGNGRPQHF
cdr3_nt: TGTGCCACCCAAAAGGGGAACGGCAGGCCCCAGCATTTT

d_call: TRBD1
cdr3_length: 15
clone_size: -
j_call: TRBJ1-5
v_call: TRBV12-3/TRBV12-4
cdr3_aa: CASGYGTENNQPQHF
cdr3_nt: TGTGCCAGCGGATACGGGACAGAGAACAATCAGCCCCAGCATTTT

d_call: -
cdr3_length: 13
clone_size: many
j_call: TRBJ2-7
v_call: TRBV10-3
cdr3_aa: CAIRTSYYSEQYF
cdr3_nt: TGTGCCATCAGGACTAGTTATTACTCCGAGCAGTACTTC

d_call: -
cdr3_length: 12
clone_size: medium-sized
j_call: TRBJ2-7
v_call: TRBV29-1
cdr3_aa: CSVRDGTYEQYF
cdr3_nt: TGCAGCGTTAGGGACGGAACCTACGAGCAGTACTTC

d_call: TRBD1
cdr3_length: 12
clone_size: -
j_call: TRBJ2-5
v_call: TRBV29-1
cdr3_aa: CSVRTGTETQYF
cdr3_nt: TGCAGCGTGCGGACAGGGACGGAGACCCAGTACTTC

d_call: -
cdr3_length: 13
clone_size: -
j_call: TRBJ1-2
v_call: TRBV28
cdr3_aa: CASTARWNYGYTF
cdr3_nt: TGTGCCAGCACGGCCCGGTGGAACTATGGCTACACCTTC

d_call: TRBD2
cdr3_length: 16
clone_size: -
j_call: TRBJ2-3
v_call: TRBV3-1
cdr3_aa: CASSQGGGGYEDTQYF
cdr3_nt: TGTGCCAGCAGCCAAGGAGGCGGGGGGTATGAAGATACGCAGTATTTT

d_call: -
cdr3_length: 14
clone_size: few
j_call: TRBJ2-4
v_call: TRBV7-9
cdr3_aa: CASSLGGRGNIQYF
cdr3_nt: TGTGCCAGCAGCTTAGGGGGCAGGGGAAACATTCAGTACTTC

d_call: -
cdr3_length: 14
clone_size: many
j_call: TRBJ2-7
v_call: TRBV29-1
cdr3_aa: CSVVFGPQPYEQYF
cdr3_nt: TGCAGCGTTGTTTTCGGGCCGCAGCCCTACGAGCAGTACTTC

d_call: -
cdr3_length: 15
clone_size: few
j_call: TRBJ2-3
v_call: TRBV20-1
cdr3_aa: CSALYRGGTADTQYF
cdr3_nt: TGCAGTGCTCTTTACAGGGGGGGGACCGCAGATACGCAGTATTTT

d_call: -
cdr3_length: 13
clone_size: many
j_call: TRBJ2-7
v_call: TRBV5-4
cdr3_aa: CASSRPSSYEQYF
cdr3_nt: TGTGCCAGCAGCCGACCGAGCTCCTACGAGCAGTACTTC

d_call: -
cdr3_length: 13
clone_size: -
j_call: TRBJ2-1
v_call: TRBV30
cdr3_aa: CAWTGAAYSEQFF
cdr3_nt: TGTGCCTGGACAGGCGCGGCTTACAGTGAGCAGTTCTTC

d_call: TRBD2
cdr3_length: 17
clone_size: -
j_call: TRBJ2-3
v_call: TRBV28
cdr3_aa: CASSFVAGRPSTDTQYF
cdr3_nt: TGTGCCAGCAGTTTTGTAGCGGGGAGACCTAGCACAGATACGCAGTATTTT

d_call: -
cdr3_length: 15
clone_size: many
j_call: TRBJ2-5
v_call: TRBV4-3
cdr3_aa: CASSQRLSQQETQYF
cdr3_nt: TGCGCCAGCAGCCAACGTTTGTCCCAACAAGAGACCCAGTACTTC

d_call: TRBD1
cdr3_length: 14
clone_size: many
j_call: TRBJ1-2
v_call: TRBV5-4
cdr3_aa: CASSLGQGERGYTF
cdr3_nt: TGTGCCAGCAGCTTGGGACAGGGGGAGAGGGGCTACACCTTC

d_call: -
cdr3_length: 15
clone_size: -
j_call: TRBJ2-5
v_call: TRBV7-9
cdr3_aa: CASSLVPGEAGTQYF
cdr3_nt: TGTGCCAGCAGCTTAGTGCCAGGGGAGGCTGGGACCCAGTACTTC

d_call: -
cdr3_length: 14
clone_size: many
j_call: TRBJ1-2
v_call: TRBV29-1
cdr3_aa: CSVGTGFSNYGYTF
cdr3_nt: TGCAGCGTCGGTACAGGATTTTCTAACTATGGCTACACCTTC

d_call: -
cdr3_length: 11
clone_size: few
j_call: TRBJ2-3
v_call: TRBV6-5
cdr3_aa: CASSVSDTQYF
cdr3_nt: TGTGCCAGCAGTGTATCAGATACGCAGTATTTT

d_call: -
cdr3_length: 15
clone_size: many
j_call: TRBJ1-4
v_call: TRBV4-2
cdr3_aa: CASSQRSGTPEKLFF
cdr3_nt: TGTGCCAGCAGCCAACGCTCCGGGACGCCAGAAAAACTGTTTTTT

d_call: -
cdr3_length: 14
clone_size: many
j_call: TRBJ2-2
v_call: TRBV29-1
cdr3_aa: CSVERITGTGELFF
cdr3_nt: TGCAGCGTTGAACGGATTACGGGAACCGGGGAGCTGTTTTTT

d_call: -
cdr3_length: 11
clone_size: few
j_call: TRBJ1-3
v_call: TRBV7-2
cdr3_aa: CASSLRNTIYF
cdr3_nt: TGTGCCAGCAGCCTTAGAAACACCATATATTTT

d_call: TRBD2
cdr3_length: 16
clone_size: many
j_call: TRBJ2-2
v_call: TRBV28
cdr3_aa: CASSHGTTGNTGELFF
cdr3_nt: TGTGCCAGCAGTCACGGGACTACGGGGAACACCGGGGAGCTGTTTTTT

d_call: TRBD2
cdr3_length: 12
clone_size: many
j_call: TRBJ2-7
v_call: TRBV6-2/TRBV6-3
cdr3_aa: CASSGTSGVQYF
cdr3_nt: TGTGCCAGCAGTGGGACTAGCGGTGTGCAGTACTTC

d_call: TRBD2
cdr3_length: 15
clone_size: -
j_call: TRBJ2-1
v_call: TRBV28
cdr3_aa: CASSFTGGRDNEQFF
cdr3_nt: TGTGCCAGCAGTTTTACGGGGGGAAGGGACAATGAGCAGTTCTTC

d_call: -
cdr3_length: 14
clone_size: few
j_call: TRBJ2-1
v_call: TRBV12-3/TRBV12-4
cdr3_aa: CASTSPGLLNEQFF
cdr3_nt: TGTGCCAGCACCTCCCCGGGACTCTTGAATGAGCAGTTCTTC

d_call: -
cdr3_length: 13
clone_size: many
j_call: TRBJ2-1
v_call: TRBV24-1
cdr3_aa: CATSRTDYNEQFF
cdr3_nt: TGTGCCACCAGCCGAACTGACTACAATGAGCAGTTCTTC

d_call: -
cdr3_length: 13
clone_size: few
j_call: TRBJ1-3
v_call: TRBV10-3
cdr3_aa: CAREGFSGNTIYF
cdr3_nt: TGTGCCAGAGAGGGGTTCTCTGGAAACACCATATATTTT

d_call: -
cdr3_length: 18
clone_size: few
j_call: TRBJ2-2
v_call: TRBV7-3
cdr3_aa: CASSLKGPVASNTGELFF
cdr3_nt: TGTGCCAGCAGCTTAAAGGGCCCCGTAGCGTCGAACACCGGGGAGCTGTTTTTT

d_call: -
cdr3_length: 16
clone_size: many
j_call: TRBJ2-5
v_call: TRBV5-4
cdr3_aa: CASSLAEGSPLETQYF
cdr3_nt: TGTGCCAGCAGCTTGGCAGAGGGAAGTCCGCTGGAGACCCAGTACTTC

d_call: -
cdr3_length: 9
clone_size: many
j_call: TRBJ1-2
v_call: TRBV29-1
cdr3_aa: CSVGATLNF
cdr3_nt: TGCAGCGTTGGAGCTACTCTGAACTTC